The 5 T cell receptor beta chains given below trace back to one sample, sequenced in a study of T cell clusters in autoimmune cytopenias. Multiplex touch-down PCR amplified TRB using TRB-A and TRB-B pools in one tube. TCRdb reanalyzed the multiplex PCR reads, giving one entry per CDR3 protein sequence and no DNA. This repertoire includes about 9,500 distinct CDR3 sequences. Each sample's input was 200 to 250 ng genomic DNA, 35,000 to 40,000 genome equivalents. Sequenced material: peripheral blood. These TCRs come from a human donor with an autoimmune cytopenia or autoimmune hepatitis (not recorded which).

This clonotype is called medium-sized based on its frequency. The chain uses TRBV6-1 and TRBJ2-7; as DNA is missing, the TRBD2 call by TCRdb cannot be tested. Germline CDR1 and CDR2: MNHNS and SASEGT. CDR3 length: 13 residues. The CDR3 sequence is CASSDRRGREQYF.

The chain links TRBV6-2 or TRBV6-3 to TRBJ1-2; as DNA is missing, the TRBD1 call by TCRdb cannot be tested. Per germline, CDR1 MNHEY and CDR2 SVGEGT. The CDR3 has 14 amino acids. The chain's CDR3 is CASTPRMDGYGYTF.

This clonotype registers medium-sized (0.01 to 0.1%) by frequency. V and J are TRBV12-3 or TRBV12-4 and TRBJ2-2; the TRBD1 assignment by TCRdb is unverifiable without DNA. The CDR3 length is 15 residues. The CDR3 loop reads CASSRTGTTTGELFF.

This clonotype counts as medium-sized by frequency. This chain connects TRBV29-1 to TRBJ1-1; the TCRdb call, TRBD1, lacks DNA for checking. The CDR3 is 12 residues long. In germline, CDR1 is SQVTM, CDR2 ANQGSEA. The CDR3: CSVRTLNTEAFF.

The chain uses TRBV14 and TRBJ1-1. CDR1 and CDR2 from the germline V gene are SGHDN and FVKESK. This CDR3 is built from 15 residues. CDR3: CASSLAATMNTEAFF. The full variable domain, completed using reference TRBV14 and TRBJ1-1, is EAGVTQFPSHSVIEKGQTVTLRCDPISGHDNLYWYRRVMGKEIKFLLHFVKESKQDESGMPNNRFLAERTGGTYSTLKVQPAELEDSGVYFCASSLAATMNTEAFFGQGTRLTVV.